Following are 27 T cell receptor beta chains from one sample sequenced in a study of long-term antiretroviral therapy in people with HIV (dated by TCRdb to 2021 to 2024). The immunoSEQ hsTCRB v3.0 assay was used at survey level resolution to sequence the TRB variable region. Held by TCRdb, this immuneACCESS table contains in-frame sequences only and omits some clones. Under half of the omission traces to an unresolved V gene where checked; the cause of the rest is unknown. The sample table records fewer than 30,000 clones; around 81% of these occur just once. The ten largest clones represent approximately 15% of the sample. The sequencing here drew on unsorted PBMCs, taken at the start of antiretroviral therapy, before treatment. The receptors were sampled from a woman under 30 with HIV.

This chain joins TRBV7-2 and TRBJ2-7, with TRBD1 matching 7 bases. Germline trimming cut 2 bases from V and 7 bases from J; bases unmatched to any gene: 14. Per germline, CDR1 SGHTA and CDR2 FQGNSA. CDR3 length: 16 amino acids. CDR3: CASSLTREGGREEQYF. CDR3 coding DNA: TGTGCCAGCAGCTTAACTCGTGAAGGGGGCCGAGAGGAGCAGTACTTC. The variable domain in full, with the rest retrieved from reference TRBV7-2 and TRBJ2-7, is GAGVSQSPSNKVTEKGKDVELRCDPISGHTALYWYRQSLGQGLEFLIYFQGNSAPDKSGLPSDRFSAERTGGSVSTLTIQRTQQEDSAVYLCASSLTREGGREEQYFGPGTRLTVT.

The V gene is TRBV27, the J gene TRBJ2-5; 9 nucleotides match TRBD1. Germline V gives CDR1 MNHEY, CDR2 SMNVEV (reference sequence). Germline trimming cut 7 bases from V and 9 bases from J; bases unmatched to any gene: 15. The CDR3 runs to 15 residues. CDR3 protein: CASKGTGLKRESQYF. In nucleotides, the CDR3 is TGTGCCAGCAAAGGGACAGGGTTGAAAAGAGAATCCCAGTACTTC.

The chain joins TRBV9 to TRBJ2-1; D is possibly TRBD2 (5 bases). The CDR3 loop spans 16 amino acids. Trimming took 0 bases from V and 4 from J, leaving 14 bases between them. Germline loops: CDR1 SGDLS, CDR2 YYNGEE. In nucleotides, the CDR3 is TGTGCCAGCAGCGTAGCTCTGGCTAGCCGGTACAATGAGCAGTTCTTC. Protein sequence: CASSVALASRYNEQFF.

The chain is built from TRBV7-3 and TRBJ2-3, with TRBD1 identical over 9 bases. The CDR3 extends over 14 amino acids. The trim removed 5 bases at V and 3 bases at J, leaving 3 bases unmatched. Germline assignment: CDR1 SGHTA and CDR2 FQGTGA. As DNA, the CDR3 is TGTGCCAGCAGCCTGACAGGGGGGACAGATACGCAGTATTTT. It yields the protein CASSLTGGTDTQYF.

The chain employs TRBV7-8 and TRBJ1-1; D ambiguous. The CDR3 sequence is 15 residues long. Germline CDR1 is SGHVS and CDR2 is FQNEAQ. With 4 bases removed from V and 0 bases from J, the gap between germline ends came to 12 bases. CDR3 in DNA: TGTGCCAGCAGCTCCCTTTTGGGCATGAACACTGAAGCTTTCTTT. This codes for CASSSLLGMNTEAFF.

The chain uses TRBV11-1 and TRBJ2-1; D possibly corresponds to TRBD1 (6 bases). In germline, CDR1 is SGHAT, CDR2 FQDESV (reference sequence). There are 15 residues in the CDR3. V lost 5 bases to trimming and J lost 2 bases, with 13 bases between them. CDR3: CASSVDRSPYNEQFF. Written as DNA, the CDR3 is TGTGCCAGCAGCGTTGACAGGAGTCCCTACAATGAGCAGTTCTTC.

This clone was counted between two and nine times. V usage is TRBV4-3 and J usage is TRBJ2-7; D remains unclear. The CDR3 is 14 residues long. Germline V lookup: CDR1 LGHNA, CDR2 YSLEER. Trimming removed 2 bases from V and 0 bases from J, with 8 bases in between. CDR3 bases: TGCGCCAGCAGCCAATCGGACCGCTCCTACGAGCAGTACTTC. Encoded protein: CASSQSDRSYEQYF.

This chain links TRBV2 with TRBJ1-2; no definite D call. V lost 0 bases and J lost 5, with 16 bases in between. CDR1 and CDR2 (germline): SNHLY, FYNNEI. CDR3 length: 16 residues. The CDR3 is CASSEAVAGGPYGYTF. CDR3 bases: TGTGCCAGCAGTGAAGCGGTGGCGGGAGGACCTTATGGCTACACCTTC.

This clone is deemed large (0.1 to 1%). The V gene is TRBV4-1, the J gene TRBJ1-2; no clear D gene. Looked up from germline, CDR1 is MGHRA and CDR2 is YSYEKL. This CDR3 is 12 amino acids long. The V and J ends lost 0 bases and 8 bases respectively, with 7 bases between them. CDR3: CASSQDLGGYTF. The CDR3 bases are TGCGCCAGCAGCCAAGATCTCGGCGGCTACACCTTC.

The chain links TRBV9 to TRBJ2-7, with 11 bases lining up with TRBD1. Germline V gives CDR1 SGDLS, CDR2 YYNGEE. The CDR3 loop spans 14 amino acids. Trimming took 4 bases from V and 5 from J; bases not matched to a gene: 5. CDR3 in DNA: TGTGCCAGCAGCTATCGGACAGGGGGCGACGAGCAGTACTTC. It codes for CASSYRTGGDEQYF.

The chain uses TRBV9 and TRBJ1-1, with TRBD1 matching 9 bases. Per germline, CDR1 SGDLS and CDR2 YYNGEE. The CDR3 runs to 14 residues. Unmatched junction bases numbered 2, after V lost 0 bases and J lost 5 bases. CDR3: CASSVGQGETEAFF. The CDR3 region has the DNA TGTGCCAGCAGCGTAGGACAGGGGGAGACTGAAGCTTTCTTT.

The chain couples TRBV7-3 to TRBJ2-5, with TRBD2 matching over 14 bases. Germline V gives CDR1 SGHTA, CDR2 FQGTGA. This CDR3 has 15 amino acids. Trimming took 5 bases from V and 5 from J; bases not matched to a gene: 4. The DNA of the CDR3 is TGTGCCAGCAGCAGACTAGCGGGAGGGGTGGAGACCCAGTACTTC. Translation: CASSRLAGGVETQYF.

The CDR3 DNA follows: TGTGCCAGCAGCTTGCGCAGGTTCGATGGTGAGCAGTTCTTC. It translates to CASSLRRFDGEQFF. V usage is TRBV5-6 and J usage is TRBJ2-1, with no clear D. This CDR3 is 14 amino acids long. V was cut by 1 base and J by 9 bases, with 14 bases left in between. Per germline, CDR1 SGHDT and CDR2 YYEEEE.

The CDR3 protein is CASNSNDRGYEQYF. The CDR3 nucleotides are TGTGCCAGCAATTCGAACGACAGGGGGTACGAGCAGTACTTC. The chain links TRBV6-1 to TRBJ2-7, with TRBD1 identical over 9 bases. The CDR3 contains 14 residues. V lost 7 bases to trimming and J lost 4 bases; unmatched junction nucleotides: 8. Per the germline V gene, CDR1 is MNHNS and CDR2 is SASEGT.

The rearrangement joins TRBV6-1 to TRBJ2-1, with 10 bases lining up with TRBD2. The CDR3 has 15 residues. The V gene's germline CDR1 is MNHNS and CDR2 SASEGT. Trimming took 6 bases from V and 4 from J; bases not matched to a gene: 6. The CDR3 reads CASSGRTSGYNEQFF. CDR3 bases: TGTGCCAGCAGCGGGCGGACTAGCGGTTACAATGAGCAGTTCTTC.

This rearrangement joins TRBV6-4 to TRBJ2-1; tentative D call: TRBD1 (6 bases). CDR3 length: 15 residues. The V end lost 4 bases, the J end lost 0 bases, and 10 bases lay between the germline ends. CDR1 is MRHNA and CDR2 is SNTAGT in the germline V gene. The CDR3 DNA reads TGTGCCAGCAGTGTCGAACAGGGCTCCTACAATGAGCAGTTCTTC. Its translation: CASSVEQGSYNEQFF.

The chain employs TRBV15 and TRBJ1-1; D is undetermined. The CDR3 contains 13 residues. Between the trimmed V and J ends, which lost 0 bases and 1 base, there was a span of 3 bases. CDR1 LNHNV and CDR2 YYDKDF come from the germline V gene (reference sequence). In DNA, the CDR3 is TGTGCCACCAGCAGAGACCGGAACACTGAAGCTTTCTTT. It encodes CATSRDRNTEAFF.

The chain has TRBV18 and TRBJ1-4; D is possibly TRBD1 (6 bases). Per germline, CDR1 KGHSH and CDR2 LQKENI. The ends were cut back, 1 base at V and 11 bases at J, with 23 bases in the middle. This CDR3 comprises 17 residues. For the CDR3, the DNA is TGTGCCAGCTCACCACTTAGGTCGACAGGTCATCGTGATAAACTGTTTTTT. This codes for CASSPLRSTGHRDKLFF.

V and J are TRBV5-6 and TRBJ2-7, with D perhaps TRBD2 (6 bases). There are 13 residues in the CDR3. Germline V gene lookup returns CDR1 SGHDT and CDR2 YYEEEE. With 7 bases removed from V and 2 bases from J, the gap between germline ends came to 13 bases. This chain's CDR3 is CASGLGGTYEQYF. As DNA, the CDR3 is TGTGCCAGCGGGCTCGGGGGAACCTACGAGCAGTACTTC.

The chain combines TRBV28 with TRBJ1-6; 7 bases fit TRBD1. Germline values: CDR1 MDHEN, CDR2 SYDVKM. The CDR3 spans 14 residues. The trim removed 10 bases at V and 9 bases at J, leaving 12 bases unmatched. CDR3 bases: TGTGCCATCAAAAAAGAGACAGGGAGTTCACCCCTCCACTTT. Its translation is CAIKKETGSSPLHF.

The chain joins TRBV18 to TRBJ1-3, with D possibly being TRBD1 (5 bases). Per germline, CDR1 KGHSH and CDR2 LQKENI. Trimming took off 2 bases at V and 3 bases at J, with 23 bases between the two ends. This CDR3 is 19 amino acids long. CDR3 nucleotide sequence: TGTGCCAGCTCACCAAGCCATCTTAGGGACTACGGAGTTGGAAACACCATATATTTT. This encodes CASSPSHLRDYGVGNTIYF.

This chain uses TRBV7-6 with TRBJ1-2; the D gene is possibly TRBD1 (6 bases). Trimming stripped 5 bases from V and 3 bases from J, with 10 bases between. The CDR3 runs 13 residues. Per the germline V gene, CDR1 is SGHVS and CDR2 is FNYEAQ. CDR3 nucleotide sequence: TGTGCCAGCAGCGGAGGGGGGGACTATGGCTACACCTTC. Its translation is CASSGGGDYGYTF.

V usage is TRBV15 and J usage is TRBJ1-4; a weak D match, TRBD1 (6 bases). This CDR3 region has 17 residues. Trimming shortened V by 1 base and J by 0 bases, and 12 bases separated the two germline ends. CDR1 and CDR2 (germline): LNHNV, YYDKDF (reference sequence). The CDR3 reads CATSRGGAGATNEKLFF. The DNA of the CDR3 is TGTGCCACCAGCAGAGGGGGGGCTGGGGCAACTAATGAAAAACTGTTTTTT.

CDR3 residues: CASSPSGATQETQYF. CDR3 nucleotide sequence: TGTGCCAGCAGCCCTAGCGGGGCTACCCAAGAGACCCAGTACTTC. J is TRBJ2-5 and V is TRBV9, with 9 bases aligning to TRBD2. CDR1 and CDR2 from the germline V gene are SGDLS and YYNGEE. Unmatched junction bases numbered 5, after V lost 4 bases and J lost 1 base. The CDR3 contains 15 residues. The whole variable domain, filled in from reference TRBV9 and TRBJ2-5, reads DSGVTQTPKHLITATGQRVTLRCSPRSGDLSVYWYQQSLDQGLQFLIQYYNGEERAKGNILERFSAQQFPDLHSELNLSSLELGDSALYFCASSPSGATQETQYFGPGTRLLVL.

The chain combines TRBV19 with TRBJ2-7, with TRBD1 matching 9 bases. Germline CDR1 reads LNHDA; CDR2 reads SQIVND (reference sequence). Germline trimming cut 5 bases from V and 3 bases from J; bases unmatched to any gene: 11. The CDR3 consists of 16 residues. The DNA for the CDR3 is TGTGCCAGTAGTTTAAGGGGACAGGGTGAAATCTACGAGCAGTACTTC. Protein: CASSLRGQGEIYEQYF.

The CDR3 loop is CASSVGDRDYNEQFF. In DNA form, the CDR3 reads TGTGCCAGCAGCGTAGGAGACAGGGATTACAATGAGCAGTTCTTC. V is TRBV9 and J is TRBJ2-1; TRBD1 aligns across 7 bases. Germline CDR1 and CDR2: SGDLS and YYNGEE. There are 15 residues in the CDR3. The V gene end was trimmed by 0 bases and the J gene end by 4 bases; junction bases not matched to a gene: 4. Filled out from reference TRBV9 and TRBJ2-1, the complete variable domain reads DSGVTQTPKHLITATGQRVTLRCSPRSGDLSVYWYQQSLDQGLQFLIQYYNGEERAKGNILERFSAQQFPDLHSELNLSSLELGDSALYFCASSVGDRDYNEQFFGPGTRLTVL.

The chain uses TRBV6-4 and TRBJ1-6; D uncertain. V was clipped by 3 bases and J by 9 bases, with 12 bases between them. From germline, CDR1 is MRHNA and CDR2 SNTAGT. This CDR3 is built from 14 residues. CDR3 residues: CASSEGPGGSPLHF. In DNA form, the CDR3 reads TGTGCCAGCAGTGAGGGCCCCGGCGGTTCACCCCTCCACTTT.